The rows below give T cell receptor beta chains drawn from one sample of a study of T cell responses to AZD1222 COVID-19 vaccine. Libraries were prepared by immunoSEQ multiplex PCR; TCRdb keeps only in-frame clonotypes and omits some of them. The data hold about 140,000 clones, with roughly nine tenths observed a single time. The specimen comprised peripheral blood, sampled on day 0 of AZD1222 vaccination. Source of these receptors: an adult in good health. CDR3s include the opening cysteine and the closing phenylalanine or tryptophan. Each record gives: CDR3 protein, CDR3 DNA, J gene, V gene, D gene, clone size. D genes are given only for firm matches. The listing skips clone size in some rows; elsewhere it reads once, few, many or a size class.

cdr3_aa: CASSEAGGAETQYF
cdr3_nt: TGCGCCAGCAGTGAGGCGGGAGGGGCTGAGACCCAGTACTTC
j_call: TRBJ2-5
v_call: TRBV10-1
d_call: TRBD2
clone_size: once

cdr3_aa: CSVEEGTADEKLFF
cdr3_nt: TGCAGCGTTGAAGAAGGGACAGCGGATGAAAAACTGTTTTTT
j_call: TRBJ1-4
v_call: TRBV29-1
d_call: TRBD1
clone_size: -

cdr3_aa: CASSLGGEGNTIYF
cdr3_nt: TGTGCCAGCAGCTTAGGGGGAGAGGGAAACACCATATATTTT
j_call: TRBJ1-3
v_call: TRBV7-6
d_call: -
clone_size: -

cdr3_aa: CASSSQLGAGAWHEQFF
cdr3_nt: TGTGCCAGCAGTTCCCAGCTAGGAGCGGGAGCTTGGCATGAGCAGTTCTTC
j_call: TRBJ2-1
v_call: TRBV2
d_call: TRBD2
clone_size: -

cdr3_aa: CAWTRGVDTGELFF
cdr3_nt: TGTGCCTGGACCAGGGGGGTAGACACCGGGGAGCTGTTTTTT
j_call: TRBJ2-2
v_call: TRBV30
d_call: -
clone_size: -

cdr3_aa: CASSQDFGNAYEQYF
cdr3_nt: TGTGCCAGCAGCCAAGATTTCGGGAATGCCTACGAGCAGTACTTC
j_call: TRBJ2-7
v_call: TRBV4-2
d_call: -
clone_size: -

cdr3_aa: CASRHQGRLGTGELFF
cdr3_nt: TGTGCCAGCAGGCATCAGGGACGGTTGGGGACCGGGGAGCTGTTTTTT
j_call: TRBJ2-2
v_call: TRBV2
d_call: -
clone_size: -

cdr3_aa: CASSSQGNLGGNTIYF
cdr3_nt: TGCGCCAGCAGCTCACAGGGAAACTTAGGCGGAAACACCATATATTTT
j_call: TRBJ1-3
v_call: TRBV5-1
d_call: -
clone_size: -

cdr3_aa: CASSRGGSYNEQFF
cdr3_nt: TGTGCCAGCAGTCGGGGGGGTTCCTACAATGAGCAGTTCTTC
j_call: TRBJ2-1
v_call: TRBV27
d_call: TRBD2
clone_size: -

cdr3_aa: CAISESENRGRSGANVLTF
cdr3_nt: TGTGCCATCAGTGAGTCGGAGAACAGGGGGCGCTCTGGGGCCAACGTCCTGACTTTC
j_call: TRBJ2-6
v_call: TRBV10-3
d_call: TRBD1
clone_size: -

cdr3_aa: CASSLAGAGRGYTF
cdr3_nt: TGTGCCAGCAGCTTAGCCGGTGCGGGGAGAGGCTACACCTTC
j_call: TRBJ1-2
v_call: TRBV7-8
d_call: -
clone_size: -

cdr3_aa: CAWNHHDRVNTEAFF
cdr3_nt: TGTGCCTGGAACCATCACGACAGGGTGAACACTGAAGCTTTCTTT
j_call: TRBJ1-1
v_call: TRBV30
d_call: TRBD1
clone_size: -

cdr3_aa: CASSPIDSENTEAFF
cdr3_nt: TGCGCCAGCAGCCCAATCGACAGCGAGAACACTGAAGCTTTCTTT
j_call: TRBJ1-1
v_call: TRBV5-1
d_call: -
clone_size: once

cdr3_aa: CASSWGGNQPQHF
cdr3_nt: TGTGCCAGCAGTTGGGGCGGCAATCAGCCCCAGCATTTT
j_call: TRBJ1-5
v_call: TRBV28
d_call: -
clone_size: -

cdr3_aa: CASSFGGGKDIQYF
cdr3_nt: TGCGCCAGCAGCTTCGGAGGGGGCAAGGACATTCAGTACTTC
j_call: TRBJ2-4
v_call: TRBV4-1
d_call: -
clone_size: -

cdr3_aa: CASSYRDTGELFF
cdr3_nt: TGTGCCAGCAGTTACAGGGACACCGGGGAGCTGTTTTTT
j_call: TRBJ2-2
v_call: TRBV6-2/TRBV6-3
d_call: -
clone_size: -

cdr3_aa: CASSFISGKADTQYF
cdr3_nt: TGTGCCAGCAGCTTTATTAGCGGTAAAGCGGATACGCAGTATTTT
j_call: TRBJ2-3
v_call: TRBV5-8
d_call: -
clone_size: -

cdr3_aa: CASSRSSNQPGELFF
cdr3_nt: TGTGCCAGCAGCCGGTCCTCTAACCAGCCCGGGGAGCTGTTTTTT
j_call: TRBJ2-2
v_call: TRBV14
d_call: -
clone_size: -

cdr3_aa: CASSLGTSGSYNEQFF
cdr3_nt: TGTGCCAGCAGCTTAGGGACTAGCGGGTCCTACAATGAGCAGTTCTTC
j_call: TRBJ2-1
v_call: TRBV7-7
d_call: TRBD2
clone_size: -

cdr3_aa: CASRLKISNQPQHF
cdr3_nt: TGTGCCAGCAGATTAAAAATTAGCAATCAGCCCCAGCATTTT
j_call: TRBJ1-5
v_call: TRBV27
d_call: -
clone_size: -

cdr3_aa: CASSSLLGQGSASFF
cdr3_nt: TGTGCCAGCAGCTCATTACTCGGACAGGGGAGTGCGTCTTTCTTT
j_call: TRBJ1-1
v_call: TRBV11-2
d_call: TRBD1
clone_size: -

cdr3_aa: CASSLVQPVVGYTF
cdr3_nt: TGTGCCAGCAGCTTAGTACAGCCGGTGGTGGGCTACACCTTC
j_call: TRBJ1-2
v_call: TRBV7-9
d_call: -
clone_size: -

cdr3_aa: CASSSSVMNTEAFF
cdr3_nt: TGTGCCAGCAGTTCGTCAGTTATGAACACTGAAGCTTTCTTT
j_call: TRBJ1-1
v_call: TRBV28
d_call: -
clone_size: -

cdr3_aa: CAWSAGTYATNEKLFF
cdr3_nt: TGTGCCTGGAGTGCGGGAACGTATGCAACTAATGAAAAACTGTTTTTT
j_call: TRBJ1-4
v_call: TRBV30
d_call: -
clone_size: -

cdr3_aa: CASSLSGNTGELFF
cdr3_nt: TGTGCCAGCAGCCTAAGCGGGAACACCGGGGAGCTGTTTTTT
j_call: TRBJ2-2
v_call: TRBV3-1/TRBV3-2
d_call: -
clone_size: -

cdr3_aa: CASSRWGVQETQYF
cdr3_nt: TGTGCCAGCAGTCGATGGGGGGTACAAGAGACCCAGTACTTC
j_call: TRBJ2-5
v_call: TRBV27
d_call: -
clone_size: -

cdr3_aa: CASSTIQGSYTF
cdr3_nt: TGTGCCAGCTCCACCATACAGGGGAGCTACACCTTC
j_call: TRBJ1-2
v_call: TRBV18
d_call: TRBD1
clone_size: -

cdr3_aa: CASRTARVPTEAFF
cdr3_nt: TGTGCCAGCAGGACAGCGAGAGTCCCCACTGAAGCTTTCTTT
j_call: TRBJ1-1
v_call: TRBV28
d_call: -
clone_size: -

cdr3_aa: CASPSNMVPRRTEDEQYF
cdr3_nt: TGTGCCAGCCCCTCGAACATGGTGCCGCGGAGGACAGAAGACGAGCAGTACTTC
j_call: TRBJ2-7
v_call: TRBV5-8
d_call: -
clone_size: -

cdr3_aa: CATSGLDSTDTQYF
cdr3_nt: TGTGCCACTAGCGGACTGGATAGCACAGATACGCAGTATTTT
j_call: TRBJ2-3
v_call: TRBV19
d_call: TRBD2
clone_size: -

cdr3_aa: CASSFNPRHKNTEAFF
cdr3_nt: TGTGCCAGCAGTTTTAATCCCCGGCACAAGAACACTGAAGCTTTCTTT
j_call: TRBJ1-1
v_call: TRBV28
d_call: -
clone_size: -

cdr3_aa: CASSFTGRDEQYF
cdr3_nt: TGTGCCAGCAGTTTTACAGGGCGCGACGAGCAGTACTTC
j_call: TRBJ2-7
v_call: TRBV12-3/TRBV12-4
d_call: -
clone_size: -

cdr3_aa: CASSPRGQGLTGELFF
cdr3_nt: TGTGCCAGTAGTCCCCGCGGACAGGGACTTACCGGGGAGCTGTTTTTT
j_call: TRBJ2-2
v_call: TRBV19
d_call: TRBD1
clone_size: -

cdr3_aa: CASSLGAKDSFSSYNEQFF
cdr3_nt: TGCGCCAGCAGCTTGGGAGCAAAGGACAGCTTCAGCTCCTACAATGAGCAGTTCTTC
j_call: TRBJ2-1
v_call: TRBV5-1
d_call: -
clone_size: -

cdr3_aa: CAIINRLAGGRHEQYF
cdr3_nt: TGTGCCATCATTAACCGACTAGCGGGAGGCCGCCACGAGCAGTACTTC
j_call: TRBJ2-7
v_call: TRBV10-3
d_call: TRBD2
clone_size: once

cdr3_aa: CAISELRRSSGANVLTF
cdr3_nt: TGTGCCATCAGTGAGTTACGGCGGAGCTCTGGGGCCAACGTCCTGACTTTC
j_call: TRBJ2-6
v_call: TRBV10-3
d_call: -
clone_size: -

cdr3_aa: CATSRDISGIYGYTF
cdr3_nt: TGTGCCACCAGCAGAGATATCTCAGGGATCTATGGCTACACCTTC
j_call: TRBJ1-2
v_call: TRBV15
d_call: -
clone_size: -

cdr3_aa: CASSLEVNTEAFF
cdr3_nt: TGTGCCAGCAGCTTAGAAGTGAACACTGAAGCTTTCTTT
j_call: TRBJ1-1
v_call: TRBV7-8
d_call: -
clone_size: -

cdr3_aa: CAWKAGDNSPLHF
cdr3_nt: TGTGCCTGGAAGGCAGGGGATAATTCACCCCTCCACTTT
j_call: TRBJ1-6
v_call: TRBV30
d_call: -
clone_size: -

cdr3_aa: CATSVSGSDTQYF
cdr3_nt: TGTGCCACCAGTGTGTCAGGGTCTGATACGCAGTATTTT
j_call: TRBJ2-3
v_call: TRBV24-1
d_call: -
clone_size: -

cdr3_aa: CSASPRVAYEQYF
cdr3_nt: TGCAGTGCTAGTCCTCGGGTGGCCTACGAGCAGTACTTC
j_call: TRBJ2-7
v_call: TRBV20-1
d_call: -
clone_size: -

cdr3_aa: CASSAFDRNNQPQHF
cdr3_nt: TGTGCCAGCAGCGCATTCGATAGGAACAATCAGCCCCAGCATTTT
j_call: TRBJ1-5
v_call: TRBV5-6
d_call: -
clone_size: -

cdr3_aa: CAWSGEEDQPQHF
cdr3_nt: TGTGCCTGGAGTGGAGAGGAGGATCAGCCCCAGCATTTT
j_call: TRBJ1-5
v_call: TRBV30
d_call: -
clone_size: -

cdr3_aa: CASSVDQGGPQHF
cdr3_nt: TGTGCCAGCAGTGTAGATCAGGGAGGTCCCCAGCATTTT
j_call: TRBJ1-5
v_call: TRBV2
d_call: -
clone_size: -